The 28 T cell receptor beta chains below all came from one sample that was sequenced in a study of T cell changes during pregnancy in multiple sclerosis (dated by TCRdb to between 2019 and 2020). Libraries were prepared through the immunoSEQ multiplex PCR assay. Not all clones reach the TCRdb copy of this immuneACCESS table, which keeps in-frame sequences only. Checked studies attribute under half of the gap to unresolved V genes and leave the rest unexplained. The table for this sample lists tens of thousands of clones; 94% of them were counted only once. The leading ten clones occupy about 0.8% of the sample. Here the sequenced sample was peripheral blood, taken in the third trimester of pregnancy. The receptor source for this set is a female donor with multiple sclerosis, enrolled in a pregnancy study.

The chain links TRBV10-3 to TRBJ2-7, with a tentative D call TRBD1 (6 bases). The CDR3 is 14 amino acids. V lost 5 bases, J lost 3 bases, and 14 bases lay in between. Germline CDR1 is ENHRY and CDR2 is SYGVKD. The CDR3 nucleotides are TGTGCCATCAGTAGCCTACAGGGTGGCTACGAGCAGTACTTC. It codes for CAISSLQGGYEQYF.

The chain combines TRBV12-5 with TRBJ1-2; no definite D call. Germline CDR1 reads LGHNT; CDR2 reads FRNRAP. This CDR3 region has 13 residues. Trimming took off 4 bases at V and 1 base at J, with 7 bases between the two ends. CDR3 protein: CASGSTRNYGYTF. DNA for the CDR3: TGTGCTAGTGGTTCGACTCGTAACTATGGCTACACCTTC. The whole variable domain, remainder taken from reference TRBV12-5 and TRBJ1-2, is DARVTQTPRHKVTEMGQEVTMRCQPILGHNTVFWYRQTMMQGLELLAYFRNRAPLDDSGMPKDRFSAEMPDATLATLKIQPSEPRDSAVYFCASGSTRNYGYTFGSGTRLTVV.

The CDR3 coding sequence is TGTGCCAGTAGTATCGACAGGGGCTACGAGCAGTACTTC. Translation: CASSIDRGYEQYF. The rearrangement joins TRBV19 to TRBJ2-7; TRBD1 aligns across 8 bases. The CDR3 sequence is 13 residues long. V dropped 3 bases and J dropped 3; count of bases not matched to a gene: 1. Per germline, CDR1 LNHDA and CDR2 SQIVND (reference sequence).

The J gene is TRBJ2-2, the V gene TRBV15; D gene uncertain. Germline-derived CDR1 and CDR2 are LNHNV and YYDKDF (reference sequence). Trimming shortened V by 2 bases and J by 7 bases, and 5 bases separated the two germline ends. This CDR3 contains 12 residues. In DNA form, the CDR3 reads TGTGCCACCAGCAGAATAGACGGGGAGCTGTTTTTT. Protein: CATSRIDGELFF. The variable domain in full, with the rest retrieved from reference TRBV15 and TRBJ2-2, is DAMVIQNPRYQVTQFGKPVTLSCSQTLNHNVMYWYQQKSSQAPKLLFHYYDKDFNNEADTPDNFQSRRPNTSFCFLDIRSPGLGDTAMYLCATSRIDGELFFGEGSRLTVL.

The rearrangement links TRBV7-6 to TRBJ2-3; 9 nucleotides match TRBD1. After removal of 5 bases from V and 4 bases from J, the junction contained 4 bases not matched to a gene. Germline assignment: CDR1 SGHVS and CDR2 FNYEAQ. The CDR3 covers 14 residues. CDR3 residues: CASSRGQGADTQYF. CDR3 in DNA: TGTGCCAGCAGCCGGGGACAGGGCGCAGATACGCAGTATTTT.

The CDR3 loop is CASSQDLTQGRETQYF. Written as DNA, the CDR3 is TGCGCCAGCAGCCAAGATCTCACCCAGGGTCGAGAGACCCAGTACTTC. This chain links TRBV4-3 with TRBJ2-5; D is possibly TRBD1 (5 bases). Germline loops: CDR1 LGHNA, CDR2 YSLEER. V was pared by 0 bases and J by 4 bases, with 15 bases between. This CDR3 is 16 amino acids long.

The genes are TRBV30 and TRBJ1-1; D uncertain. CDR3 length: 12 residues. Per germline, CDR1 GTSNPN and CDR2 SVGIG (reference sequence). Trimming cost V 8 bases and J 6 bases, with 16 bases left between them. The DNA for the CDR3 is TGTGCCGGTCACCATGGAGTCTCTGAAGCTTTCTTT. Translating it yields CAGHHGVSEAFF. Full variable domain (rest looked up from reference TRBV30 and TRBJ1-1): SQTIHQWPATLVQPVGSPLSLECTVEGTSNPNLYWYRQAAGRGLQLLFYSVGIGQISSEVPQNLSASRPQDRQFILSSKKLLLSDSGFYLCAGHHGVSEAFFGQGTRLTVV.

This chain's CDR3 is CASSQVGVRELFF. The DNA for the CDR3 is TGCGCCAGCAGCCAGGTCGGGGTCCGGGAGCTGTTTTTT. The gene calls are TRBV4-1 and TRBJ2-2; perhaps TRBD2 as D (5 bases). The CDR3 has 13 amino acids. The V end lost 3 bases, the J end lost 9 bases, and 11 bases lay between the germline ends. In germline, CDR1 is MGHRA, CDR2 YSYEKL.

The rearrangement links TRBV7-3 to TRBJ1-1; TRBD1 matches at 8 bases. Germline CDR1 and CDR2: SGHTA and FQGTGA. V shed 2 bases and J 10 bases; nucleotides not matched to a gene: 12. There are 15 residues in the CDR3. The CDR3 protein is CASSLRAPPQGVAFF. The CDR3 DNA sequence: TGTGCCAGCAGCTTACGGGCCCCGCCACAGGGGGTAGCTTTCTTT.

The chain employs TRBV5-1 and TRBJ2-7, with D perhaps TRBD2 (5 bases). The CDR3 covers 15 residues. V lost 2 bases and J 2 bases, leaving 14 bases between the germline ends. Germline-derived CDR1 and CDR2 are SGHRS and YFSETQ. Written as DNA, the CDR3 is TGCGCCAGCAGCTTAACCGCGGGCACTACCTACGAGCAGTACTTC. It yields the protein CASSLTAGTTYEQYF.

This chain links TRBV29-1 with TRBJ2-1; 10 bases are a match to TRBD2. CDR1 and CDR2 from the germline V gene are SQVTM and ANQGSEA. The junction had 0 bases not matched to a gene; V was cut back by 2 bases and J by 2 bases. This CDR3 spans 14 amino acids. In DNA, the CDR3 is TGCAGCGTTGAACTAGCGGGGGCCTACAATGAGCAGTTCTTC. Translation gives CSVELAGAYNEQFF.

The rearrangement uses TRBV5-1 and TRBJ2-4, with 11 bases fitting TRBD1. This CDR3 is 15 amino acids long. Germline V gene data show CDR1 as SGHRS and CDR2 as YFSETQ. V was clipped by 6 bases and J by 8 bases; unmatched bases: 10. The CDR3 loop is CASTPQGQGVDIQYF. CDR3 in DNA: TGCGCCAGCACACCCCAGGGACAGGGGGTAGACATTCAGTACTTC.

V is TRBV5-1 and J is TRBJ2-1; 16 nucleotides match TRBD2. This CDR3 region has 17 residues. Germline-derived CDR1 and CDR2 are SGHRS and YFSETQ. After removal of 5 bases from V and 5 bases from J, the junction contained 7 bases not matched to a gene. The CDR3: CASSSGLAGGPNNEQFF. The DNA for the CDR3 is TGCGCCAGCAGTTCGGGACTAGCGGGAGGGCCTAACAATGAGCAGTTCTTC.

This chain uses TRBV6-6 with TRBJ2-1; 7 bases map to TRBD2. The CDR3 length is 14 residues. After removal of 6 bases from V and 4 bases from J, the junction contained 6 bases not matched to a gene. The germline gives CDR1 MNHNY, CDR2 SVGAGI (reference sequence). The CDR3 reads CASRSQGGYNEQFF. The CDR3 DNA reads as TGTGCCAGCAGGTCCCAGGGAGGGTACAATGAGCAGTTCTTC.

The V call is TRBV18, the J call TRBJ2-5; no reliable D call. The CDR3 has 11 amino acids. V shed 2 bases and J shed 5 bases, with 3 bases lying between them. Germline CDR1 KGHSH, CDR2 LQKENI. The DNA for the CDR3 is TGTGCCAGCTCACCAGAGGAGACCCAGTACTTC. Protein product: CASSPEETQYF.

The V and J genes are TRBV5-1 and TRBJ2-3, with TRBD2 matching 7 bases. Germline loops: CDR1 SGHRS, CDR2 YFSETQ. CDR3 length: 17 amino acids. J was trimmed by 3 bases and V by 1 base; bases with no gene match: 11. The CDR3 region is CASSLTLSGGSTDTQYF. The CDR3 coding sequence is TGCGCCAGCAGCTTGACCTTGTCTGGCGGGAGTACAGATACGCAGTATTTT.

The rearrangement links TRBV28 to TRBJ2-3; weak D call: TRBD2 (5 bases). There are 16 residues in the CDR3. In germline, CDR1 is MDHEN, CDR2 SYDVKM. Trimming pared 0 bases from V and 2 bases from J, leaving 12 bases between. CDR3 DNA: TGTGCCAGCAGTTTATGGGCTCCGGGGTCCACAGATACGCAGTATTTT. As protein: CASSLWAPGSTDTQYF.

The chain carries TRBV12-2 and TRBJ2-1; the DNA was not used to check the table's D call, TRBD2. TRBV12-2 is a listed pseudogene. The CDR3 consists of 22 residues. The CDR3 nucleotides read TGTGCAAGTCGCTTAGCGCGTATGGCACTCCCCGGGACTCCAAGCTCCTACAATGAGCAGTTCTTC. It encodes CASRLARMALPGTPSSYNEQFF.

V is TRBV4-3 and J is TRBJ2-3; 9 bases agree with TRBD1. V lost 4 bases and J lost 4; bases outside the gene matches: 3. The CDR3 runs to 14 residues. Germline CDR1 LGHNA, CDR2 YSLEER. CDR3 DNA sequence: TGCGCCAGCAGCCTTCGACAGGGGGCAGATACGCAGTATTTT. Translating gives CASSLRQGADTQYF.

This clone appeared a single time. This chain uses TRBV5-4 with TRBJ2-1, with TRBD2 identical over 12 bases. The J segment lost 10 bases and the V segment lost 4 bases, leaving 9 bases of the junction unmatched. CDR3 size: 15 residues. The V gene's germline CDR1 is SGHNT and CDR2 YYREEE (reference sequence). The CDR3 nucleotides are TGTGCCAGCAGCCTGAGACTAGCGGGAGACTGGGAGCAGTTCTTC. Translated: CASSLRLAGDWEQFF. Full variable domain (remainder filled in from reference TRBV5-4 and TRBJ2-1): ETGVTQSPTHLIKTRGQQVTLRCSSQSGHNTVSWYQQALGQGPQFIFQYYREEENGRGNFPPRFSGLQFPNYSSELNVNALELDDSALYLCASSLRLAGDWEQFFGPGTRLTVL.

This chain's CDR3 is CASRDRGRWETQYF. The CDR3 coding sequence is TGTGCCAGCAGAGACAGGGGGCGCTGGGAGACCCAGTACTTC. V is TRBV6-5 and J is TRBJ2-5, with 10 bases lining up with TRBD1. Germline V lookup: CDR1 MNHEY, CDR2 SVGAGI. The CDR3 runs to 14 residues. V shed 6 bases, J shed 5 bases, and the junction held 6 bases outside the gene matches.

The chain joins TRBV7-9 to TRBJ2-2; 10 positions agree with TRBD2. Unmatched junction bases numbered 13, after V lost 3 bases and J lost 6 bases. The CDR3 is made up of 18 amino acids. Per the germline V gene, CDR1 is SEHNR and CDR2 is FQNEAQ (reference sequence). The CDR3 coding sequence is TGTGCCAGCAGCTTGGGCTTAGCGGGAGGTCGATCAGCCGGGGAGCTGTTTTTT. Protein: CASSLGLAGGRSAGELFF.

This rearrangement joins TRBV19 to TRBJ2-7; D gene uncertain. The CDR3 has 11 residues. Germline CDR1 reads LNHDA; CDR2 reads SQIVND (reference sequence). Trimming shortened V by 4 bases and J by 10 bases, and 11 bases separated the two germline ends. The CDR3 coding sequence is TGTGCCAGTAGTACCAACAGTTTACAGTACTTC. This gives the protein CASSTNSLQYF. The variable domain in full, with the rest retrieved from reference TRBV19 and TRBJ2-7, is DGGITQSPKYLFRKEGQNVTLSCEQNLNHDAMYWYRQDPGQGLRLIYYSQIVNDFQKGDIAEGYSVSREKKESFPLTVTSAQKNPTAFYLCASSTNSLQYFGPGTRLTVT.

This chain joins TRBV19 and TRBJ2-1, with D possibly being TRBD2 (6 bases). V shed 6 bases and J shed 0 bases, with 24 bases lying between them. Germline loops: CDR1 LNHDA, CDR2 SQIVND (reference sequence). This CDR3 is built from 19 residues. DNA for the CDR3: TGTGCCAGTAGGCCGCCGACTAGGGCCCCCGATAGCTCCTACAATGAGCAGTTCTTC. This encodes CASRPPTRAPDSSYNEQFF.

This chain uses TRBV27 with TRBJ1-5, with TRBD1 matching over 11 bases. The germline CDR1 and CDR2 sequences are MNHEY and SMNVEV (reference sequence). V was pared by 4 bases and J by 4 bases, with 3 bases of the junction left unmatched. This CDR3 contains 15 residues. The chain's CDR3 is CASSWGQGGNQPQHF. The CDR3 DNA reads TGTGCCAGCAGTTGGGGACAGGGGGGAAATCAGCCCCAGCATTTT.

The V and J genes are TRBV7-2 and TRBJ2-7, with D uncertain. With 2 bases removed from V and 1 base from J, the gap between germline ends came to 15 bases. This CDR3 region has 16 residues. CDR1 is SGHTA and CDR2 is FQGNSA in the germline V gene. The CDR3 loop reads CASSLKERGASYEQYF. The CDR3 nucleotides are TGTGCCAGCAGCTTAAAGGAGCGAGGAGCTTCCTACGAGCAGTACTTC.

V is TRBV27 and J is TRBJ2-7; tentatively, D is TRBD1 (6 bases). CDR3 size: 11 residues. Germline V gene data show CDR1 as MNHEY and CDR2 as SMNVEV (reference sequence). With 8 bases removed from V and 7 bases from J, the gap between germline ends came to 12 bases. CDR3 nucleotide sequence: TGTGCCAGCGGGTGGGGGCGGGAGCAGTACTTC. As protein: CASGWGREQYF.

The CDR3 region is CASSVGVEPQPQHF. The CDR3 DNA reads as TGTGCCAGCAGCGTTGGAGTCGAGCCTCAGCCCCAGCATTTT. The chain carries TRBV9 and TRBJ1-5; D remains unclear. This CDR3 comprises 14 residues. The V and J ends lost 2 bases and 6 bases respectively, with 12 bases between them. Germline CDR1 reads SGDLS; CDR2 reads YYNGEE.